The T cell receptor (beta chain) under discussion was sequenced for a study of blood T cell repertoires in COVID-19 (dated by TCRdb to the early 2020s). The study in broad terms: The collaborator samples originated in the United States, Italy and Spain and spanned the acute and convalescent phases of COVID-19. The prospective study material was composed of cDNA or gDNA derived from T cells, B-cell-depleted T cells, or PBMCs. The dataset comprised deeply sampled blood TCRbeta repertoires from subjects exposed to, actively infected with, or recovered from COVID-19. The repertoires were made available in a free public database intended to serve as a resource for research on the immune response to SARS-CoV-2. The samples were drawn from two sources: the first 160 participants of the ongoing ImmuneRACE study, and 1,254 subjects contributed by 6 global collaborators. Sample metadata almost always included a de-identified subject ID, COVID-19 status, age in years and sex. HLA class I and class II types, where available, came from metadata supplied by the sample provider rather than from assay-based typing.

One collaborating source in Seattle enrolled patients while the patients were actively infected and followed the patients over time throughout the course of disease. The collaborating institutions used their own protocols to collect whole blood in K2EDTA tubes. Collaborator samples were shipped for TCRbeta analysis as frozen whole blood, isolated PBMCs, or DNA extracted from either sample type. The immunoSEQ Assay, a bias-controlled multiplex PCR, was used to amplify TCRbeta CDR3 regions from genomic DNA. Processing in the source paper ran as follows. The number of nucleated cells in each sample was estimated by amplification of reference gene primers within the assay. To quantify the absolute abundance of each unique TCRbeta CDR3 rearrangement, sequence reads were collapsed and filtered. For each sample, productive Simpson clonality was calculated as the square root of Simpson's diversity index across productive rearrangements. This is the immuneACCESS table as TCRdb keeps it, with only in-frame sequences that have V and J called. A part of the clones is gone; compared with another copy, unresolved V genes explain less than half, and the rest is unexplained. Clonal size and the V and J genes are those of that table, whereas D and trimming came from the DNA. This sample is represented by under 250,000 clones; roughly 86% of them were singletons. The ten largest account for approximately 5.5% of the sample.

Study-level results and caveats: The quantity of clinical and demographic metadata differed by source and by participant and was supplied without curation.

The CDR3 measures 15 amino acids from cysteine to phenylalanine. Only the CDR3 DNA stays, 45 bases, in frame from base 1. Trimming costs V 3 bases and J 1 base, and their ends lie 13 bases apart. For CDR1 and CDR2, the germline V gene lists SGHRS and YFSETQ. This clone was seen a handful of times. Its antigen is unknown. Per-nucleotide qualities are absent, and no much larger clonotype sits a single base away. The sequencing input was peripheral blood. This chain joins TRBV5-1 to TRBJ1-1; the D gene is possibly TRBD1, with 5 bases matching. The receptor comes from an elderly woman with COVID-19, enrolled during active disease. Here the CDR3 is given as CASSSSGTANTEAFF. The nucleotide sequence reads as follows: TGCGCCAGCAGCTCCTCCGGGACTGCGAACACTGAAGCTTTCTTT.